The table lists the clone carrying this T cell receptor (beta chain) with a few counts. Authors' methods: Nucleated cell counts were estimated from reference gene primer amplification. This table comes from immunoSEQ multiplex PCR, and its TCRdb copy is limited to in-frame clones, with some not included. V and J calls and clone size come straight from that table; D and trimming were deduced from the DNA. There are about 150,000 clones in the sample; roughly nine tenths occur only once, and 3.5% to 5% lies in the top ten. The data are from a study of blood T cell repertoires in COVID-19. The wider study: There were acute and convalescent COVID-19 samples, and they came from the United States, Italy and Spain. From T cells, B-cell-depleted T cells, or PBMCs came the material, which was cDNA or gDNA.

Losses at the gene ends were 7 bases for V and 1 base for J; bases not matched to a gene: 6. The CDR3 spans 15 residues. Germline assignment: CDR1 SGHVS and CDR2 FQNEAQ. The clonotype comes from a woman aged 60 to 75 with active or convalescent COVID-19. The chain uses TRBV7-8 and TRBJ2-2; TRBD1 agrees at 7 bases. Sequencing input: peripheral blood. CDR3 protein: CASTLGQWNTGELFF. CDR3 DNA: TGTGCCAGCACCCTGGGACAGTGGAACACCGGGGAGCTGTTTTTT.